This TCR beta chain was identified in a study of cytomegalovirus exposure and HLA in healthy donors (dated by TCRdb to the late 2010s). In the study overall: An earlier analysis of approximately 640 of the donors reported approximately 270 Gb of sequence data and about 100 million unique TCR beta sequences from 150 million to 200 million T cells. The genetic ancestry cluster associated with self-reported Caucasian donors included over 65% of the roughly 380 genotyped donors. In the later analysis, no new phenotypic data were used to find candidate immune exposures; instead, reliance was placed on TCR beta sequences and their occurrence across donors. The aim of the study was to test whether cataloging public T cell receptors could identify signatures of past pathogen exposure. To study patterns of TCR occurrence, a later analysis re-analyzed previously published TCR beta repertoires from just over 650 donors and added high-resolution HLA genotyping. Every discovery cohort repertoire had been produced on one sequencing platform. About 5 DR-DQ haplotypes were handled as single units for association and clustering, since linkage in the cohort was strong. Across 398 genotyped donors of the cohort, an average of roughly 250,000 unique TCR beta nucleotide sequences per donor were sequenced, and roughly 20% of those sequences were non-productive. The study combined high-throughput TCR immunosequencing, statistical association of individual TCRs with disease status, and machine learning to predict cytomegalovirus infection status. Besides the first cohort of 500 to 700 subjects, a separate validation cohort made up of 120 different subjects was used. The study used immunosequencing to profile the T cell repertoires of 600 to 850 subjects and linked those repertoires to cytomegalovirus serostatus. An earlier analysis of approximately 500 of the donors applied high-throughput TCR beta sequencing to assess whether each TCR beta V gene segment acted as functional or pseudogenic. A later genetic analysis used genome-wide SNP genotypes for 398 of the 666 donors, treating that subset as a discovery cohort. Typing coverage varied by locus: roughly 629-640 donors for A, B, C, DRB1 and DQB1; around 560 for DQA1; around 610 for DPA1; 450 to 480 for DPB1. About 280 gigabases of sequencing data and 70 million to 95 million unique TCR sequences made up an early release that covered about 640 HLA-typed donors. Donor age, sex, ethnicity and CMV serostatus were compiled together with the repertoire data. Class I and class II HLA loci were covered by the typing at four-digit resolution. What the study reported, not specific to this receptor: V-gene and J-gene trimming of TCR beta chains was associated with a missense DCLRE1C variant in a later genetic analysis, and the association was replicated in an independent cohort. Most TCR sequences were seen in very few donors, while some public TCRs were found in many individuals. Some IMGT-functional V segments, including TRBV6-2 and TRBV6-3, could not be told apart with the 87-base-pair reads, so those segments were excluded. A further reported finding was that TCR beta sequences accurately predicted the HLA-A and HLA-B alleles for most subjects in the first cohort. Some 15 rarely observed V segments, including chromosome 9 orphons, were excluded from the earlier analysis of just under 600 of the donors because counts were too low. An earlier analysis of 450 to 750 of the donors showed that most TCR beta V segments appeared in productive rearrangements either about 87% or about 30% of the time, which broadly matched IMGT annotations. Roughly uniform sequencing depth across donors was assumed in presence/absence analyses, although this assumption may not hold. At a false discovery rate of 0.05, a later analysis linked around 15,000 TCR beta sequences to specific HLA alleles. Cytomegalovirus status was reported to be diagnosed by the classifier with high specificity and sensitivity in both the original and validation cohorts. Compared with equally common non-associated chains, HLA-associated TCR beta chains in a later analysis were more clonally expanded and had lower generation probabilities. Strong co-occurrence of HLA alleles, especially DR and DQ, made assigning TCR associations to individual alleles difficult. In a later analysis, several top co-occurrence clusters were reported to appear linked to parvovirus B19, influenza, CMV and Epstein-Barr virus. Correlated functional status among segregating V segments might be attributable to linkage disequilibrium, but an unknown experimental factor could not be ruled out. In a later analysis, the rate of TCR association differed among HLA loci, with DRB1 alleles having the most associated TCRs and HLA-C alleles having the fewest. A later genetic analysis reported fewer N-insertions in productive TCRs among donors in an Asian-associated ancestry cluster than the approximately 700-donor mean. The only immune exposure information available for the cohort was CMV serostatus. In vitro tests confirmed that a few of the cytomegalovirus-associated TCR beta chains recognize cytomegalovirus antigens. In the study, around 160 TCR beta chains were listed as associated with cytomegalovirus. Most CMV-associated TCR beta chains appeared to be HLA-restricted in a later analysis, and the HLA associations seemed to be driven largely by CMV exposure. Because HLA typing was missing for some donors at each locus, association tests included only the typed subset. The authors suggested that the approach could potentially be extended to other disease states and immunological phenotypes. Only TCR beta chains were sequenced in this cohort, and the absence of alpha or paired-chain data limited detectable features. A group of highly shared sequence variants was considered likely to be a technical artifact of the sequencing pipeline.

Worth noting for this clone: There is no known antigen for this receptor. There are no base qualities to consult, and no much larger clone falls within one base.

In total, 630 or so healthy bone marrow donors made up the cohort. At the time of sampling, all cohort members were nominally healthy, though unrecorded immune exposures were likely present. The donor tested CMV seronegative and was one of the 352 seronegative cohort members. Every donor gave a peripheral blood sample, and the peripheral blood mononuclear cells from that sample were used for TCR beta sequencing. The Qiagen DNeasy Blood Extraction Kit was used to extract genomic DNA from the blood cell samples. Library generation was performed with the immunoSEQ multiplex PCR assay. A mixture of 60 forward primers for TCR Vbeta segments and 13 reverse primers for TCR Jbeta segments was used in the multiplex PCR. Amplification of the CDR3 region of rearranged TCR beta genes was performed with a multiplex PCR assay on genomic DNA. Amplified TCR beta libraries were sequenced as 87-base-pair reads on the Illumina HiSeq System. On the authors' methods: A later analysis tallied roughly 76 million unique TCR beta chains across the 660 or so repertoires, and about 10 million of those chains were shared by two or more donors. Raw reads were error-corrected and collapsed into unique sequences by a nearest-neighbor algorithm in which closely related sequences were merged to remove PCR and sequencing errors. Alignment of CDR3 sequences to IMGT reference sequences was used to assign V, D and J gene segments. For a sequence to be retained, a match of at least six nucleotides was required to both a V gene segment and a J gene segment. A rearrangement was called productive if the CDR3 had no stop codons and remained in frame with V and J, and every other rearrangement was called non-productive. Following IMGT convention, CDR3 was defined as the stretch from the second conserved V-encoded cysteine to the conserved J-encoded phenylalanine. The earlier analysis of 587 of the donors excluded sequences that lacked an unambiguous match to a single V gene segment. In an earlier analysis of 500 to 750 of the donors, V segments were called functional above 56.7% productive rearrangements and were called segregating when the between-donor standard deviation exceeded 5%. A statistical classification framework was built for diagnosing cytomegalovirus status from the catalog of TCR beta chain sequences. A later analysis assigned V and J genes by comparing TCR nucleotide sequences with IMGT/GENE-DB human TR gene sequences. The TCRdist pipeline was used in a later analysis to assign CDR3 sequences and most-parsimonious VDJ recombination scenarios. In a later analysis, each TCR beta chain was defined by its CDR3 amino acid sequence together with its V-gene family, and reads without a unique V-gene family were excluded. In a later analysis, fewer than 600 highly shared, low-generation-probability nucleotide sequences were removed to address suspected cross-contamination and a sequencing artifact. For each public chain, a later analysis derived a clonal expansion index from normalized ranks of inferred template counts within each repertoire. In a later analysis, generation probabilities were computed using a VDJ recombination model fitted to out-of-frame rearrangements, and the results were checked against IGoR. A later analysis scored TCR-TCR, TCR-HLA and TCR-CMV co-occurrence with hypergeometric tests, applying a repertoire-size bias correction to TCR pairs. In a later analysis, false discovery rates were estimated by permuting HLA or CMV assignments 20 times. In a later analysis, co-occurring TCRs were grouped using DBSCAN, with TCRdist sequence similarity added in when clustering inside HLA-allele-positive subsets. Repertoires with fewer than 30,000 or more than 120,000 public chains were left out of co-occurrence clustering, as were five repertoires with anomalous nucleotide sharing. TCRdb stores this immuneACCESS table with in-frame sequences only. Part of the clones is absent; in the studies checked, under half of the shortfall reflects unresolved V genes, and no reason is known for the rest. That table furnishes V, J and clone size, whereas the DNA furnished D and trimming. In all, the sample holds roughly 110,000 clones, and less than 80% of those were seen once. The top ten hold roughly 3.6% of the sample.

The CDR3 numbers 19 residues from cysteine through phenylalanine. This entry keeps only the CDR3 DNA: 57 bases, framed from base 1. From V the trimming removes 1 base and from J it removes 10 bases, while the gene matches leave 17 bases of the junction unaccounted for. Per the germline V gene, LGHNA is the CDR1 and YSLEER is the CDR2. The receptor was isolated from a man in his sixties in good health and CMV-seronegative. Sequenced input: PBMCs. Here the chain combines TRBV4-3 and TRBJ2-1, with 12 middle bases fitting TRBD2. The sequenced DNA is TGCGCCAGCAGCCAAGCCCCCCTAGCGGGGGGGTTTAGTACCAAAGAGCAGTTCTTC. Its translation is CASSQAPLAGGFSTKEQFF.